A single sample is the source of the 17 T cell receptor beta chains below, sequenced in a study of blood T cell repertoires in COVID-19. Here immunoSEQ multiplex PCR was the method, and the copy in TCRdb shows in-frame clones only, minus some. The data hold over 35,000 clones, with roughly 90% observed a single time. The sample comprised peripheral blood. The origin of the receptors is a man in his 70s with active COVID-19.

V is TRBV14 and J is TRBJ2-3; D is possibly TRBD1 (6 bases). CDR3 length: 17 residues. Trimming stripped 4 bases from V and 1 base from J, with 18 bases between. Germline CDR1 is SGHDN and CDR2 is FVKESK. CDR3 sequence reads: CASSPLRGSKGTDTQYF. CDR3 sequence (DNA): TGTGCCAGCAGCCCGCTCAGGGGATCTAAAGGCACAGATACGCAGTATTTT.

Written as DNA, the CDR3 is TGTGCCAGCAGTTCGCAAGGGGCTGGGGATGGCTACACCTTC. Protein: CASSSQGAGDGYTF. The gene calls are TRBV27 and TRBJ1-2; tentative D call: TRBD1 (5 bases). Trimming shortened V by 4 bases and J by 6 bases, and 15 bases separated the two germline ends. There are 14 residues in the CDR3. CDR1 and CDR2 from the germline V gene are MNHEY and SMNVEV (reference sequence).

This chain connects TRBV14 to TRBJ2-3, with 9 bases matching TRBD1. V lost 4 bases, J lost 3 bases, and 5 bases stayed unmatched. Looked up from germline, CDR1 is SGHDN and CDR2 is FVKESK. This CDR3 region has 15 residues. CDR3 DNA: TGTGCCAGCAGCCCGGGGACAGGGAGTACAGATACGCAGTATTTT. Translation gives CASSPGTGSTDTQYF. The full variable domain, in which reference TRBV14 and TRBJ2-3 provide the parts outside the CDR3, is EAGVTQFPSHSVIEKGQTVTLRCDPISGHDNLYWYRRVMGKEIKFLLHFVKESKQDESGMPNNRFLAERTGGTYSTLKVQPAELEDSGVYFCASSPGTGSTDTQYFGPGTRLTVL.

V gene TRBV7-2 combines with J gene TRBJ2-6; D might be TRBD1 (5 bases). Per germline, CDR1 SGHTA and CDR2 FQGNSA. CDR3 length: 17 amino acids. Trimming took off 1 base at V and 0 bases at J, with 10 bases between the two ends. CDR3 region: CASSLGGPLSGANVLTF. The CDR3 nucleotides read TGTGCCAGCAGCTTAGGGGGCCCCCTCTCTGGGGCCAACGTCCTGACTTTC. Using reference TRBV7-2 and TRBJ2-6 for the parts outside the CDR3, the full variable domain is GAGVSQSPSNKVTEKGKDVELRCDPISGHTALYWYRQSLGQGLEFLIYFQGNSAPDKSGLPSDRFSAERTGGSVSTLTIQRTQQEDSAVYLCASSLGGPLSGANVLTFGAGSRLTVL.

This chain uses TRBV10-3 with TRBJ2-5; 11 bases match TRBD2. The CDR3 has 18 residues. The germline CDR1 and CDR2 sequences are ENHRY and SYGVKD. The trim removed 0 bases at V and 2 bases at J, leaving 8 bases unmatched. Here the CDR3 reads CAISESGSGGAQQETQYF. The CDR3 nucleotides read TGTGCCATCAGTGAGTCGGGTAGCGGGGGGGCGCAACAAGAGACCCAGTACTTC.

The rearrangement links TRBV6-4 to TRBJ2-1; TRBD2 matches 9 bases. Losses at the gene ends were 4 bases for V and 3 bases for J; bases not matched to a gene: 4. CDR1 and CDR2 from the germline V gene are MRHNA and SNTAGT. The CDR3 is 15 amino acids. In DNA, the CDR3 is TGTGCCAGCAGTGTTCTAGCGGGGAACTACAATGAGCAGTTCTTC. This gives the protein CASSVLAGNYNEQFF.

The CDR3 sequence: CASSLNPRGLSEAFF. CDR3 sequence (DNA): TGTGCCAGCAGTTTAAACCCCCGCGGGCTCTCTGAAGCTTTCTTT. The chain has TRBV28 and TRBJ1-1; D unclear. V dropped 2 bases and J dropped 6 bases, with 16 bases sitting between them. This CDR3 is 15 amino acids long. Germline V gene sequence: CDR1 MDHEN, CDR2 SYDVKM. The variable domain in full, completed from reference TRBV28 and TRBJ1-1, reads DVKVTQSSRYLVKRTGEKVFLECVQDMDHENMFWYRQDPGLGLRLIYFSYDVKMKEKGDIPEGYSVSREKKERFSLILESASTNQTSMYLCASSLNPRGLSEAFFGQGTRLTVV.

The J gene is TRBJ1-4, the V gene TRBV5-5; D call uncertain. This CDR3 spans 15 amino acids. Germline V gives CDR1 SGHKS, CDR2 YYEKEE (reference sequence). V was cut by 1 base and J by 8 bases, with 15 bases left in between. CDR3 coding DNA: TGTGCCAGCAGCTTGTTAGCGGGTATGAGGGAAAAACTGTTTTTT. Protein product: CASSLLAGMREKLFF.

The gene calls are TRBV4-3 and TRBJ2-5, with 7 bases lining up with TRBD2. The V gene end was trimmed by 4 bases and the J gene end by 9 bases; junction bases not matched to a gene: 14. Germline assignment: CDR1 LGHNA and CDR2 YSLEER. CDR3 length: 15 residues. This chain's CDR3 is CASSPTSAPEAAQYF. CDR3 bases: TGCGCCAGCAGCCCCACTAGCGCCCCCGAGGCGGCCCAGTACTTC.

The rearrangement links TRBV5-1 to TRBJ2-4, with 7 bases aligning to TRBD1. This CDR3 is 15 amino acids long. The germline CDR1 and CDR2 sequences are SGHRS and YFSETQ. Unmatched junction bases numbered 2, after V lost 1 base and J lost 1 base. The CDR3 loop is CASSLLQGAKNIQYF. CDR3 DNA sequence: TGCGCCAGCAGCTTGTTACAGGGGGCCAAAAACATTCAGTACTTC.

This rearrangement joins TRBV18 to TRBJ2-1; maybe TRBD1 (5 bases). CDR3 length: 14 residues. CDR1 and CDR2 from the germline V gene are KGHSH and LQKENI. The V and J ends lost 0 bases and 5 bases respectively, with 8 bases between them. This CDR3 reads CASSPPAGHNEQFF. The CDR3 DNA follows: TGTGCCAGCTCACCACCGGCAGGGCACAATGAGCAGTTCTTC.

The V call is TRBV18, the J call TRBJ2-1; TRBD2 agrees at 10 bases. The V and J ends lost 0 bases and 7 bases, in that order; junction bases with no gene match: 9. The CDR3 length is 17 residues. Germline assignment: CDR1 KGHSH and CDR2 LQKENI. The CDR3 DNA is TGTGCCAGCTCACCACCGCTGTACAGCGGGGGGGGGAATGAGCAGTTCTTC. It is translated as CASSPPLYSGGGNEQFF.

The chain links TRBV28 to TRBJ2-5; D not certain. Germline CDR1 reads MDHEN; CDR2 reads SYDVKM. Trimming pared 5 bases from V and 5 bases from J, leaving 12 bases between. CDR3 length: 13 residues. The CDR3 spells CASSPAARETQYF. The CDR3 DNA is TGTGCCAGCAGTCCGGCGGCCCGGGAGACCCAGTACTTC.

The chain combines TRBV28 with TRBJ2-5; tentative D call: TRBD1 (6 bases). V lost 4 bases, J lost 4 bases, and 10 bases lay in between. Germline CDR1 and CDR2: MDHEN and SYDVKM. The CDR3 spans 13 residues. CDR3 in DNA: TGTGCCAGCAGTTCTACAGGGCGAGAGACCCAGTACTTC. Its translation: CASSSTGRETQYF. The full variable domain, its missing parts supplied by reference TRBV28 and TRBJ2-5, is DVKVTQSSRYLVKRTGEKVFLECVQDMDHENMFWYRQDPGLGLRLIYFSYDVKMKEKGDIPEGYSVSREKKERFSLILESASTNQTSMYLCASSSTGRETQYFGPGTRLLVL.

The chain combines TRBV5-1 with TRBJ1-2; the D is unclear. The V gene lost 0 bases and the J gene lost 1 base, with 7 bases spanning the gap. The CDR3 runs 14 residues. The germline V gene has CDR1 SGHRS and CDR2 YFSETQ. CDR3 region: CASSLETLNYGYTF. The CDR3 DNA reads as TGCGCCAGCAGCTTGGAGACACTTAACTATGGCTACACCTTC.

The chain carries TRBV5-6 and TRBJ1-4, with 8 bases identical to TRBD1. Per germline, CDR1 SGHDT and CDR2 YYEEEE. Germline trimming cut 5 bases from V and 8 bases from J; bases unmatched to any gene: 8. This CDR3 has 14 residues. The CDR3 DNA sequence: TGTGCCAGCAGTTTACAGGGGGATCACGAAAAACTGTTTTTT. Its protein product is CASSLQGDHEKLFF.

This chain uses TRBV15 with TRBJ2-5, with D perhaps TRBD1 (6 bases). CDR1 is LNHNV, CDR2 YYDKDF, per germline (reference sequence). This CDR3 has 12 amino acids. Trimming cost V 2 bases and J 5 bases, with 6 bases left between them. The CDR3 sequence is CATSRQGETQYF. DNA of the CDR3: TGTGCCACCAGCAGACAGGGGGAGACCCAGTACTTC. The full variable domain, rest sourced from reference TRBV15 and TRBJ2-5, is DAMVIQNPRYQVTQFGKPVTLSCSQTLNHNVMYWYQQKSSQAPKLLFHYYDKDFNNEADTPDNFQSRRPNTSFCFLDIRSPGLGDTAMYLCATSRQGETQYFGPGTRLLVL.